This TCR beta chain was found in a study of blood T cell repertoires in COVID-19. Only in-frame clones appear in the TCRdb table, and some are missing; sequencing was by immunoSEQ multiplex PCR. The sample includes about 280,000 clones, 85% of them seen just once. CDR1 is SGHRS, CDR2 YFSETQ, per germline. This CDR3 has 14 residues. Deletions cut 3 bases from V and 1 base from J, with 10 bases between. The chain employs TRBV5-1 and TRBJ2-5; no clear D gene. This TCR was sampled from a man aged 50 to 59 with active or convalescent COVID-19. The specimen was peripheral blood. The CDR3 nucleotides read TGCGCCAGCAGCTACAGAGACCCCCAAGAGACCCAGTACTTC. This encodes CASSYRDPQETQYF.